The T cell receptor (beta chain) described here comes from a study of blood T cells in healthy people across ages. Broader study findings: More naive CD4+ cells and higher diversity marked long-lived donors relative to aged donors. Estimated diversity that came from one million T cells was considered an underestimate.

Isolated PBMCs totaled at least 7 million in each sample. This CDR3 is 15 amino acids long. Germline V gene data show CDR1 as SQVTM and CDR2 as ANQGSEA. The junction had 6 bases not matched to a gene; V was cut back by 7 bases and J by 5 bases. A J-beta primer mix and a sample-barcoded 5' primer were used in a second PCR of roughly 6 to 11 cycles. CDR3-containing paired-end reads numbered at least 2.5 million in each sample. A single record per CDR3 protein comes from TCRdb applying MiXCR to the 5' RACE reads. Here the sample spans 1.8 million or so distinct CDR3 sequences, about 39% being singletons. This clonotype was seen more than once but under ten times. Its antigen remains unidentified.

The chain couples TRBV29-1 to TRBJ2-2; 14 bases align to TRBD2. What was sequenced was blood. The sequence was obtained from a human donor in good health. The CDR3 here is CSAGLAGGGTGELFF. The CDR3 region has the DNA TGCAGCGCTGGACTAGCGGGGGGAGGTACCGGGGAGCTGTTTTTT.